The next 3 T cell receptor beta chains were all read from a single sample in a study of T cells in Graves' hyperthyroidism and ophthalmopathy. Amplification of TCR beta CDR3 regions used RNA as the template. The HTBI primer set drove a first-round RT-PCR of the TCR CDR3. Each CDR3 protein is one row after TCRdb ran MiXCR on the multiplex PCR reads. The sample contains 300,000 or so distinct CDR3 sequences, 16% of which appear only once. The sample taken for sequencing was blood. Receptors were obtained from a man aged 30 to 39 with Graves' hyperthyroidism.

V usage is TRBV6-1 and J usage is TRBJ2-7; D is unresolved. Germline assignment: CDR1 MNHNS and CDR2 SASEGT. The CDR3 is 11 residues long. V was clipped by 8 bases and J by 5 bases, with 10 bases between them. The CDR3 spells CASGNNDEQYF. CDR3 coding DNA: TGTGCCAGCGGAAATAATGACGAGCAGTACTTC.

There are many counts of this clonotype. This chain connects TRBV2 to TRBJ2-7; 8 positions agree with TRBD1. After removal of 3 bases from V and 3 bases from J, the junction contained 4 bases not matched to a gene. The CDR3 length is 14 residues. The germline V gene has CDR1 SNHLY and CDR2 FYNNEI. CDR3 in DNA: TGTGCCAGCAGTGAGACAGGGGACCTCTACGAGCAGTACTTC. This gives the protein CASSETGDLYEQYF.

This clonotype was counted ten times or more. The J gene is TRBJ1-2, the V gene TRBV6-5; D gene ambiguous. This CDR3 is 13 amino acids long. The germline CDR1 and CDR2 sequences are MNHEY and SVGAGI. With 2 bases removed from V and 6 bases from J, the gap between germline ends came to 10 bases. The CDR3 protein is CASSYEGFNGYTF. In DNA, the CDR3 is TGTGCCAGCAGTTACGAAGGGTTCAATGGCTACACCTTC.